Presented here are 10 T cell receptor beta chains from one specimen sequenced in a study of blood T cells in healthy people across ages. Using a J-beta primer mix together with a sample-barcoded 5' primer, a second PCR was run for 7 to 11 cycles. A single record per CDR3 protein comes from TCRdb applying MiXCR to the 5' RACE reads. The sample gives over a million distinct CDR3 sequences, 35% to 50% of which show up once; 18% is in the top ten. The specimen sequenced was blood. The receptors shown here come from a woman aged 55-69 years in good health.

The J gene is TRBJ2-3, the V gene TRBV9; 7 positions match TRBD2. With V trimmed by 4 bases and J by 7 bases, 9 bases remained unmatched. The CDR3 extends over 14 amino acids. CDR1 and CDR2 from the germline V gene are SGDLS and YYNGEE. DNA of the CDR3: TGTGCCAGCAGCCCAACCCTAGCGGTGTATACGCAGTATTTT. Translation gives CASSPTLAVYTQYF.

This clonotype occurred a few times. This chain joins TRBV20-1 and TRBJ2-3, with D unresolved. CDR3 length equals 14 residues. Trimming stripped 4 bases from V and 4 bases from J, with 15 bases between. Germline V gives CDR1 DFQATT, CDR2 SNEGSKA (reference sequence). CDR3 sequence reads: CSAIIRSGADTQYF. CDR3 coding DNA: TGCAGTGCTATCATTCGCTCGGGCGCAGATACGCAGTATTTT.

The V gene is TRBV28, the J gene TRBJ2-5; D uncertain. The CDR3 has 14 amino acids. Germline values: CDR1 MDHEN, CDR2 SYDVKM. Trimming stripped 4 bases from V and 2 bases from J, with 11 bases between. In nucleotides, the CDR3 is TGTGCCAGCAGTTACGTCAGCTATCAAGAGACCCAGTACTTC. Its translation: CASSYVSYQETQYF. Looking up the rest from reference TRBV28 and TRBJ2-5 gives the full variable domain: DVKVTQSSRYLVKRTGEKVFLECVQDMDHENMFWYRQDPGLGLRLIYFSYDVKMKEKGDIPEGYSVSREKKERFSLILESASTNQTSMYLCASSYVSYQETQYFGPGTRLLVL.

This chain links TRBV20-1 with TRBJ2-4, with D tentatively TRBD1 (6 bases). The DNA end lines up better with TRBJ2-7; the J call may be wrong. CDR1 is DFQATT and CDR2 is SNEGSKA in the germline V gene (reference sequence). The CDR3 has 17 amino acids. The CDR3 loop is CSAKGDRITTDFDEQYF. DNA for the CDR3: TGCAGTGCTAAGGGGGATAGGATCACAACGGATTTCGACGAGCAGTACTTC.

The rearrangement links TRBV5-1 to TRBJ2-7, with D hard to call. The J call may be wrong; the DNA end is better matched by TRBJ2-5. Germline-derived CDR1 and CDR2 are SGHRS and YFSETQ. There are 13 residues in the CDR3. In DNA form, the CDR3 reads TGCGCCAGCAGCCAGGACGGAAAAGAGACCCAGTACTTC. It translates to CASSQDGKETQYF.

Here the CDR3 reads CSASPSSGVDEQYF. The CDR3 DNA follows: TGCAGTGCTAGCCCGTCGTCCGGAGTAGACGAGCAGTACTTC. This chain uses TRBV20-1 with TRBJ2-7; D call uncertain. The germline V gene has CDR1 DFQATT and CDR2 SNEGSKA (reference sequence). CDR3 length equals 14 residues. The V end lost 3 bases, the J end lost 5 bases, and 17 bases lay between the germline ends.

This chain uses TRBV9 with TRBJ2-5; TRBD2 agrees at 12 bases. This CDR3 comprises 16 residues. With V trimmed by 4 bases and J by 1 base, 5 bases remained unmatched. Per germline, CDR1 SGDLS and CDR2 YYNGEE. The CDR3 is CASSPGGLAGQETQYF. CDR3 nucleotide sequence: TGTGCCAGCAGCCCCGGGGGACTAGCGGGCCAAGAGACCCAGTACTTC. Full variable domain (rest looked up from reference TRBV9 and TRBJ2-5): DSGVTQTPKHLITATGQRVTLRCSPRSGDLSVYWYQQSLDQGLQFLIQYYNGEERAKGNILERFSAQQFPDLHSELNLSSLELGDSALYFCASSPGGLAGQETQYFGPGTRLLVL.

The rearrangement uses TRBV24-1 and TRBJ2-7; 9 bases are shared with TRBD1. This CDR3 is built from 17 residues. The germline V gene encodes CDR1 KGHDR and CDR2 SFDVKD. The V gene end was trimmed by 4 bases and the J gene end by 0 bases; junction bases not matched to a gene: 9. Written as DNA, the CDR3 is TGTGCCACCAGTGAGAGGTCGGACAGGGGAAACTCCTACGAGCAGTACTTC. Its protein is CATSERSDRGNSYEQYF.

The chain joins TRBV6-1 to TRBJ2-1; tentatively, D is TRBD2 (6 bases). Germline CDR1 is MNHNS and CDR2 is SASEGT. CDR3 length: 16 amino acids. Deletions cut 1 base from V and 4 bases from J, with 14 bases between. In nucleotides, the CDR3 is TGTGCCAGCAGTGAAGTATTGAGCGGGCGTTACAATGAGCAGTTCTTC. It translates to CASSEVLSGRYNEQFF.

The chain joins TRBV6-1 to TRBJ2-5; tentatively, D is TRBD2 (6 bases). The CDR3 has 14 amino acids. Trimming shortened V by 8 bases and J by 11 bases, and 24 bases separated the two germline ends. CDR1 is MNHNS, CDR2 SASEGT, per germline. Here the CDR3 DNA reads TGTGCCAGCTCCCCCTGGACGGGGCCGGGGGAGCAGTACTTC. Translation gives CASSPWTGPGEQYF.